This TCR beta chain was observed in a study of OX40 agonist ivuxolimab in advanced cancers. Study as a whole: People in dose escalation had one of these cancers: hepatocellular carcinoma, melanoma, renal cell or head and neck cancer. Participants could have had prior anti-PD-1, anti-PD-L1 or anti-CTLA-4 therapy, and around 40% had some.

Sequencing used immunoSEQ multiplex PCR; TCRdb keeps in-frame clones, though not all of them. The profile covers tens of thousands of clones, with roughly 88% appearing a single time and more than 0.6% taken by the ten largest. Germline V CDR1 and CDR2: LNHDA, SQIVND (reference sequence). Unmatched junction bases numbered 5, after V lost 5 bases and J lost 0 bases. The CDR3 has 15 amino acids. The chain uses TRBV19 and TRBJ2-5; 8 bases match TRBD2. The TCR was taken from an adult with an advanced solid tumor such as melanoma, head and neck, liver or kidney cancer. Sequencing was performed on CD4+ or CD8+ T cells sorted from blood, taken in a trial of the OX40 agonist ivuxolimab. The CDR3 bases are TGTGCCAGTAGTGTTAGCGGGGCGTACCAAGAGACCCAGTACTTC. Encoded protein: CASSVSGAYQETQYF.